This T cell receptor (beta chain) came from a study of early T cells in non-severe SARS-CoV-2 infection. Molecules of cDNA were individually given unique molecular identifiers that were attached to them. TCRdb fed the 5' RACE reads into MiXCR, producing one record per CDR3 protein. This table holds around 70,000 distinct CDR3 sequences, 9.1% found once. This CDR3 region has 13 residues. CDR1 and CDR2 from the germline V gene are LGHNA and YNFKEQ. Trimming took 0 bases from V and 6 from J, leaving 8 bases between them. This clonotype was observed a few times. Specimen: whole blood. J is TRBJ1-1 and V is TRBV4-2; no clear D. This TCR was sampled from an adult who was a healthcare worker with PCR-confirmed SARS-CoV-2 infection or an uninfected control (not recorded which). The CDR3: CASSQDDGAEAFF. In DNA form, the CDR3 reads TGTGCCAGCAGCCAAGATGACGGCGCTGAAGCTTTCTTT.